This T cell receptor beta chain was recovered during a study of identical twins. General study results and limits: It was cross-sectional statistical analysis, not following the same donors, that the conclusions relied on.

On this clonotype itself: The target antigen is unknown.

Each CDR3 protein is one row after TCRdb ran MiXCR on the 5' RACE reads. Altogether some 1,600,000 distinct CDR3 sequences are present, roughly a third being singletons, with the ten largest covering under 0.35%. The CDR3 covers 14 residues. Germline values: CDR1 ENHRY, CDR2 SYGVKD. Germline trimming cut 2 bases from V and 9 bases from J; bases unmatched to any gene: 4. Sequenced input: cord blood. The chain joins TRBV10-3 to TRBJ1-6; 7 bases fit TRBD1. The TCR was taken from a newborn girl in good health. The CDR3, as DNA: TGTGCCATCAGTGAGAGACAGGGCCCTTCACCCCTCCACTTT. Amino acid sequence: CAISERQGPSPLHF.